This T cell receptor beta chain was recorded in a study of CD8 T cells in ankylosing spondylitis. Notes on the study in general: Previous work reported some of these motif variants in the synovial fluid and blood of reactive arthritis. Ankylosing spondylitis blood appeared to be characterized by a TCR beta motif of about eight highly homologous variants. Disease-linked clones displayed a CD8+ phenotype and appeared relatively rarely in peripheral blood. Significantly higher representation of disease-linked clones was reported for matched ankylosing spondylitis synovial fluid.

Comments on this clonotype: Its target is unknown.

A quantitative 5'-RACE method, one with molecular barcodes, was used to make TCR beta libraries. TCRdb re-called the 5' RACE reads through MiXCR, storing one row per CDR3 protein. The data contain fewer than 400,000 distinct CDR3 sequences, 8% of them seen just once; the ten biggest clones take up more than 12%. This CDR3 has 13 amino acids. Trimming pared 5 bases from V and 3 bases from J, leaving 8 bases between. Sequencing was carried out using blood, either unsorted or a sorted T cell fraction (not recorded which). The clonotype comes from a male donor with ankylosing spondylitis. This sequence joins TRBV12-3 or TRBV12-4 and TRBJ2-1, with D unclear. CDR3 protein: CASSGDHYNEQFF. DNA for the CDR3: TGTGCCAGCAGTGGCGACCACTACAATGAGCAGTTCTTC.